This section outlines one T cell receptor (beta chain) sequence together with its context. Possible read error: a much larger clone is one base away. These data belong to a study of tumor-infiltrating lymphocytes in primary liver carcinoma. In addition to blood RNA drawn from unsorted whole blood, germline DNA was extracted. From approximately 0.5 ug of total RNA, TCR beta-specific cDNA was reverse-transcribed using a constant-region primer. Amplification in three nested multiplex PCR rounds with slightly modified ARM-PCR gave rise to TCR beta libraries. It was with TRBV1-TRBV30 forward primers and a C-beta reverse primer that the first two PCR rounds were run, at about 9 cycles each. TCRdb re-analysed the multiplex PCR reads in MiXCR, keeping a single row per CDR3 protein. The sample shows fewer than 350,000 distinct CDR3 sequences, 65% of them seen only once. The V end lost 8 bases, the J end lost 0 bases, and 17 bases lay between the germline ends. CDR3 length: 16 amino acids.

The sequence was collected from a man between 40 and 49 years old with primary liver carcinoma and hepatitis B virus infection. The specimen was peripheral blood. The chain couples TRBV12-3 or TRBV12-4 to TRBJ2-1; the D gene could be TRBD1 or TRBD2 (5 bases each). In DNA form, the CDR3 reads TGTGCCAGCTTGGTCAGGGACCTCCCCTCCTACAATGAGCAGTTCTTC. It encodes CASLVRDLPSYNEQFF.